Presented here are 13 T cell receptor beta chains from one specimen sequenced in a study of blood T cell repertoires in COVID-19. The table came from immunoSEQ multiplex PCR; TCRdb's copy has only in-frame clones and leaves some out. Here the sample spans 330,000 or so clones, roughly 90% being singletons. The specimen sequenced was PBMCs or T cells enriched from blood (not recorded which). Source of these receptors: a woman between 25 and 40 years old who had been exposed to COVID-19.

The chain joins TRBV6-5 to TRBJ2-7; weak D call: TRBD1 (8 bases). The V gene's germline CDR1 is MNHEY and CDR2 SVGAGI. Trimming stripped 8 bases from V and 9 bases from J, with 20 bases between. The CDR3 runs to 13 residues. The CDR3 DNA is TGTGCCAGCGCAGTACAGGGGGGAGGGGGGCAGTACTTC. It translates to CASAVQGGGGQYF.

The CDR3 nucleotides read TGTGCCAGCAGCCTGACTCCAAGCGGTGGCTACACCTTC. Its translation: CASSLTPSGGYTF. V gene TRBV12-3 or TRBV12-4 combines with J gene TRBJ1-2; no firm D call. V gave up 6 bases and J gave up 7 bases, with 15 bases separating them. This CDR3 contains 13 residues.

This chain joins TRBV11-3 and TRBJ1-2; D is unresolved. CDR3 length: 12 amino acids. The germline V gene has CDR1 SGHNT and CDR2 YENEEA. V shed 0 bases and J shed 6 bases, with 5 bases lying between them. CDR3 bases: TGTGCCAGCAGCTTAGATGAGAATGGCTACACCTTC. Translating it yields CASSLDENGYTF.

The chain employs TRBV28 and TRBJ1-5, with D maybe TRBD1 (6 bases). Trimming removed 6 bases at V and 0 bases at J, with 12 bases between. This CDR3 region has 15 residues. The V gene's germline CDR1 is MDHEN and CDR2 SYDVKM. The CDR3 is CASRLTGFSNQPQHF. The CDR3 coding sequence is TGTGCCAGCAGGCTCACAGGGTTTAGCAATCAGCCCCAGCATTTT.

V is TRBV10-1 and J is TRBJ2-2; 10 bases map to TRBD1. V lost 8 bases and J lost 6; bases outside the gene matches: 0. Germline CDR1 is WNHNN and CDR2 is SYGVQD (reference sequence). The CDR3 consists of 12 residues. The CDR3 here is CASGQGAGELFF. CDR3 DNA: TGCGCCAGCGGACAGGGGGCCGGGGAGCTGTTTTTT.

V usage is TRBV13 and J usage is TRBJ2-1; the match to TRBD2 covers 7 bases. The CDR3 length is 13 residues. Germline-derived CDR1 and CDR2 are PRHDT and FYEKMQ (reference sequence). The trim removed 4 bases at V and 8 bases at J, leaving 5 bases unmatched. The CDR3 reads CASSSGRRYEQFF. CDR3 DNA: TGTGCCAGCAGCTCCGGGAGGAGGTATGAGCAGTTCTTC.

The chain joins TRBV5-1 to TRBJ2-1; 8 bases fit TRBD1. Trimming at V came to 2 bases and at J to 3 bases, leaving 4 bases not matched to a gene. The CDR3 contains 15 residues. The germline gives CDR1 SGHRS, CDR2 YFSETQ. For the CDR3, the DNA is TGCGCCAGCAGCTTTACAGGGGGTTTCTACAATGAGCAGTTCTTC. This codes for CASSFTGGFYNEQFF.

For this clone: Within the sample, other DNA sequences also encode this same CDR3. The genes are TRBV18 and TRBJ2-3; tentative D call: TRBD2 (5 bases). CDR1 and CDR2 from the germline V gene are KGHSH and LQKENI. Trimming cost V 1 base and J 0 bases, with 5 bases left between them. The CDR3 sequence is 14 residues long. The CDR3: CASSPQRSTDTQYF. CDR3 in DNA: TGTGCCAGCTCACCACAGCGGAGCACAGATACGCAGTATTTT.

The chain uses TRBV29-1 and TRBJ2-1; 8 bases are a match to TRBD2. This CDR3 is 12 amino acids long. The V gene's germline CDR1 is SQVTM and CDR2 ANQGSEA. V dropped 4 bases and J dropped 4; count of bases not matched to a gene: 0. The CDR3 region is CSVASGYNEQFF. The CDR3 DNA sequence: TGCAGCGTTGCTAGCGGGTACAATGAGCAGTTCTTC.

The chain uses TRBV12-2 and TRBJ1-1. TRBV12-2 is annotated as a pseudogene. This CDR3 region has 19 residues. The CDR3 is CASRHRWGVWEACYTEAFF. CDR3 nucleotides: TGTGCAAGTCGCCACCGTTGGGGGGTTTGGGAAGCGTGCTACACTGAAGCTTTCTTT.

A note on this clone: This CDR3 is also generated by other DNA sequences in the sample. This rearrangement joins TRBV25-1 to TRBJ1-2, with 9 bases aligning to TRBD1. CDR1 MGHDK and CDR2 SYGVNS come from the germline V gene. The CDR3 has 13 residues. V was pared by 3 bases and J by 4 bases, with 0 bases of the junction left unmatched. The CDR3 protein is CASSEGQGYGYTF. In DNA, the CDR3 is TGTGCCAGCAGTGAGGGACAGGGCTATGGCTACACCTTC.

The rearrangement links TRBV27 to TRBJ2-7, with 7 bases fitting TRBD2. The V gene's germline CDR1 is MNHEY and CDR2 SMNVEV (reference sequence). The CDR3 totals 15 residues. V gave up 5 bases and J gave up 2 bases; unmatched junction bases: 9. CDR3 sequence (DNA): TGTGCCAGCAGTCGGGAGGCGTCAACAACCTACGAGCAGTACTTC. Protein product: CASSREASTTYEQYF.

The rearrangement links TRBV18 to TRBJ2-7; D remains ambiguous. V lost 3 bases to trimming and J lost 3 bases, with 6 bases between them. The CDR3 extends over 12 amino acids. The germline V gene encodes CDR1 KGHSH and CDR2 LQKENI. CDR3 in amino acids: CASSPVVYEQYF. The CDR3 nucleotides are TGTGCCAGCTCACCTGTAGTCTACGAGCAGTACTTC.